By frequency in the sample, the clone carrying this T cell receptor (beta chain) is medium-sized. Its target is not known. Cells stained for CD3, CD4, CD8, CD45RA and CD27 were sorted into four subsets. Sorting gates: effector memory CD45RA-CD27-, EMRA CD45RA+CD27-. The sample belongs to a study of naive and memory T cell subsets. Germline CDR1 and CDR2: SGHTA and FQGTGA. Deletions cut 0 bases from V and 4 bases from J, with 7 bases between. The CDR3 contains 13 residues. The study, taken as a whole, reports: No ground truth validated the naive and memory repertoire findings.

The beta constant-region primer was an equimolar mix of two oligonucleotides covering TRBC1 and TRBC2. Nested alpha and beta constant-region primers with the SP2 primer drove four PCR rounds on ligated cDNA. TCRdb reanalysed the UMI-ligation and nested PCR reads using MiXCR and keeps one entry per CDR3 protein. Of around 30,000 distinct CDR3 sequences listed, roughly 18% are singletons. Sequenced input: effector memory CD4+ T cells from blood. Subset defined: effector memory, CD45RA- CD27-. This rearrangement joins TRBV7-3 to TRBJ2-7; weak D call: TRBD1 (5 bases). The TCR sequence derives from a human donor in good health. The CDR3 DNA reads as TGTGCCAGCAGCTTAACGTCAGGGTACGAGCAGTACTTC. Translating gives CASSLTSGYEQYF. The full variable domain, rest sourced from reference TRBV7-3 and TRBJ2-7, is GAGVSQTPSNKVTEKGKYVELRCDPISGHTALYWYRQSLGQGPEFLIYFQGTGAADDSGLPNDRFFAVRPEGSVSTLKIQRTERGDSAVYLCASSLTSGYEQYFGPGTRLTVT.